The 22 T cell receptor beta chains in this list originate from one sample, sequenced in a study of siplizumab effects on memory and regulatory T cells. Produced via immunoSEQ multiplex PCR; TCRdb's table is partial and in-frame only. The sample comprises about 94,000 clones, 94% of which are singletons, and roughly 0.3% rests with the top ten. What was sequenced was non-Treg CD4+ T cells sorted from blood. These receptors all stem from a human donor in good health.

The chain combines TRBV7-3 with TRBJ2-3, with 8 positions matching TRBD2. The CDR3 loop spans 15 amino acids. After removal of 4 bases from V and 1 base from J, the junction contained 4 bases not matched to a gene. In germline, CDR1 is SGHTA, CDR2 FQGTGA. CDR3 sequence reads: CASSSSGLGTDTQYF. The CDR3 DNA is TGTGCCAGCAGCTCTAGCGGGCTTGGCACAGATACGCAGTATTTT. Full variable domain (remainder filled in from reference TRBV7-3 and TRBJ2-3): GAGVSQTPSNKVTEKGKYVELRCDPISGHTALYWYRQSLGQGPEFLIYFQGTGAADDSGLPNDRFFAVRPEGSVSTLKIQRTERGDSAVYLCASSSSGLGTDTQYFGPGTRLTVL.

The chain has TRBV11-3 and TRBJ2-2; D unresolved. V lost 4 bases and J 1 base, leaving 13 bases between the germline ends. CDR3 length: 16 amino acids. Germline CDR1 is SGHNT and CDR2 is YENEEA. The CDR3 here is CASSSTGFGNTGELFF. As DNA, the CDR3 is TGTGCCAGCAGCTCCACGGGCTTCGGGAACACCGGGGAGCTGTTTTTT.

The CDR3 coding sequence is TGTGCCAGCAGTAGACAGGGGGCGCGGGGTACTGAAGCTTTCTTT. Translation: CASSRQGARGTEAFF. The chain has TRBV2 and TRBJ1-1, with 10 bases identical to TRBD1. Germline CDR1 reads SNHLY; CDR2 reads FYNNEI. V was clipped by 5 bases and J by 5 bases; unmatched bases: 8. The CDR3 runs to 15 residues.

The chain uses TRBV6-5 and TRBJ2-1; D possibly corresponds to TRBD1 (5 bases). Germline assignment: CDR1 MNHEY and CDR2 SVGAGI. V was trimmed by 1 base and J by 9 bases, leaving 13 bases between them. The CDR3 has 14 residues. The CDR3 region has the DNA TGTGCCAGCAGTTACTGGCAGGGTAATGGTGAGCAGTTCTTC. Protein sequence: CASSYWQGNGEQFF.

A word on this clone: One end of the junction fails to match germline, which may point to a read error. This sequence joins TRBV7-7 and TRBJ2-3, with D perhaps matching TRBD1 or TRBD2 (5 bases each). Germline loops: CDR1 SSHAT, CDR2 FNYEAQ (reference sequence). The CDR3 contains 13 residues. The CDR3 nucleotides are TGTGCTAGCAGCTTGGGGGTAACAGATACGCAGTATTTT. Translation: CASSLGVTDTQYF. The full variable domain, with the rest looked up from reference TRBV7-7 and TRBJ2-3, is GAGVSQSPRYKVTKRGQDVTLRCDPISSHATLYWYQQALGQGPEFLTYFNYEAQPDKSGLPSDRFSAERPEGSISTLTIQRTEQRDSAMYRCASSLGVTDTQYFGPGTRLTVL.

V gene TRBV9 combines with J gene TRBJ1-3; D possibly corresponds to TRBD1 (5 bases). V was clipped by 0 bases and J by 0 bases, with 10 bases between them. The CDR3 extends over 16 amino acids. Germline CDR1 is SGDLS and CDR2 is YYNGEE. CDR3 protein: CASSVAEGYSGNTIYF. CDR3 DNA: TGTGCCAGCAGCGTAGCTGAGGGGTACTCTGGAAACACCATATATTTT.

Here the CDR3 reads CASSLGTGELFF. CDR3 DNA: TGTGCCAGCAGCTTGGGGACCGGGGAGCTGTTTTTT. The V gene is TRBV11-2, the J gene TRBJ2-2; D is ambiguous. The CDR3 length is 12 residues. Germline CDR1 reads SGHAT; CDR2 reads FQNNGV. V was shortened by 3 bases and J by 5 bases, with 4 bases between the two germline ends.

V gene TRBV7-9 combines with J gene TRBJ1-5; D gene uncertain. Trimming stripped 1 base from V and 7 bases from J, with 5 bases between. The CDR3 length is 12 residues. Germline-derived CDR1 and CDR2 are SEHNR and FQNEAQ (reference sequence). DNA for the CDR3: TGTGCCAGCAGCTTAGAAGGACAGCCCCAGCATTTT. It is translated as CASSLEGQPQHF.

To note about this clone: The final CDR3 position lacks the conserved phenylalanine or tryptophan, pointing to a likely read error. The DNA is left out, because the CDR3 cannot be placed on it with certainty; the CDR3 is given as TCRdb lists it. The V gene is TRBV18, the J gene TRBJ1-2; the DNA was not compared with TRBD1, the D call given in the table. Per the germline V gene, CDR1 is KGHSH and CDR2 is LQKENI. The CDR3 is 13 residues long, ends included. CDR3 in amino acids: CASSRRQTGQPAL.

The rearrangement uses TRBV18 and TRBJ1-1; TRBD1 aligns across 8 bases. CDR3 length: 14 residues. CDR1 is KGHSH, CDR2 LQKENI, per germline. The J segment lost 3 bases and the V segment lost 3 bases, leaving 3 bases of the junction unmatched. The DNA of the CDR3 is TGTGCCAGCTCACCGCAGGGGGCGCACACTGAAGCTTTCTTT. This encodes CASSPQGAHTEAFF. The entire variable domain, with the rest obtained from reference TRBV18 and TRBJ1-1, is as follows: NAGVMQNPRHLVRRRGQEARLRCSPMKGHSHVYWYRQLPEEGLKFMVYLQKENIIDESGMPKERFSAEFPKEGPSILRIQQVVRGDSAAYFCASSPQGAHTEAFFGQGTRLTVV.

This clone was seen just once. The CDR3 DNA sequence: TGTGCCAGCAGGTTTCTAGAAAAACTGTTTTTT. Translated, it gives CASRFLEKLFF. V is TRBV27 and J is TRBJ1-4; D ambiguous. Trimming cost V 6 bases and J 8 bases, with 7 bases left between them. The CDR3 spans 11 residues. CDR1 and CDR2 (germline): MNHEY, SMNVEV (reference sequence). The variable domain in full, completed from reference TRBV27 and TRBJ1-4, reads EAQVTQNPRYLITVTGKKLTVTCSQNMNHEYMSWYRQDPGLGLRQIYYSMNVEVTDKGDVPEGYKVSRKEKRNFPLILESPSPNQTSLYFCASRFLEKLFFGSGTQLSVL.

The V and J genes are TRBV2 and TRBJ1-2; unclear D gene. The germline gives CDR1 SNHLY, CDR2 FYNNEI. Trimming stripped 0 bases from V and 4 bases from J, with 9 bases between. CDR3 length equals 14 residues. In nucleotides, the CDR3 is TGTGCCAGCAGTGAAGCACGGGGAATCTATGGCTACACCTTC. Protein: CASSEARGIYGYTF.

V usage is TRBV7-2 and J usage is TRBJ2-2; D call uncertain. V shed 5 bases and J shed 6 bases, with 13 bases lying between them. Germline values: CDR1 SGHTA, CDR2 FQGNSA. The CDR3 contains 14 residues. The CDR3 region has the DNA TGTGCCAGCAGCATTTCCTACACCCCCGGGGAGCTGTTTTTT. Protein product: CASSISYTPGELFF.

This CDR3 is CASSPWTGANEAFF. CDR3 coding DNA: TGTGCCAGCAGCCCCTGGACAGGGGCTAATGAAGCTTTCTTT. V usage is TRBV11-3 and J usage is TRBJ1-1, with TRBD1 identical over 9 bases. The CDR3 sequence is 14 residues long. J gave up 7 bases and V 5 bases, and 8 bases lay outside the gene matches. Germline CDR1 is SGHNT and CDR2 is YENEEA. Complete variable domain (other parts from reference TRBV11-3 and TRBJ1-1): EAGVVQSPRYKIIEKKQPVAFWCNPISGHNTLYWYLQNLGQGPELLIRYENEEAVDDSQLPKDRFSAERLKGVDSTLKIQPAELGDSAVYLCASSPWTGANEAFFGQGTRLTVV.

The V gene is TRBV5-1, the J gene TRBJ1-1; D is perhaps TRBD1 (6 bases). This CDR3 spans 14 amino acids. V was cut by 0 bases and J by 5 bases, with 11 bases left in between. Germline V gene lookup returns CDR1 SGHRS and CDR2 YFSETQ. The CDR3: CASSLEGGRTEAFF. CDR3 nucleotides: TGCGCCAGCAGCTTGGAAGGGGGTAGGACTGAAGCTTTCTTT. Complete variable domain (other parts from reference TRBV5-1 and TRBJ1-1): KAGVTQTPRYLIKTRGQQVTLSCSPISGHRSVSWYQQTPGQGLQFLFEYFSETQRNKGNFPGRFSGRQFSNSRSEMNVSTLELGDSALYLCASSLEGGRTEAFFGQGTRLTVV.

The chain couples TRBV5-1 to TRBJ1-2; D gene unclear. Trimming took 0 bases from V and 6 from J, leaving 9 bases between them. In germline, CDR1 is SGHRS, CDR2 YFSETQ. The CDR3 is 13 residues long. CDR3 sequence reads: CASSLDGVNGYTF. Written as DNA, the CDR3 is TGCGCCAGCAGCTTGGACGGGGTCAATGGCTACACCTTC.

This chain links TRBV6-4 with TRBJ1-2; the match to TRBD1 covers 7 bases. The V gene's germline CDR1 is MRHNA and CDR2 SNTAGT. V lost 4 bases, J lost 4 bases, and 12 bases stayed unmatched. There are 16 residues in the CDR3. The CDR3 reads CASSATPGTAIYGYTF. For the CDR3, the DNA is TGTGCCAGCAGTGCGACTCCCGGGACAGCTATCTATGGCTACACCTTC.

CDR3 sequence (DNA): TGTGCCAGCAGTATTCGCGGGCTAGCGGGGGTCGGCGAGCAGTACTTC. This sequence encodes CASSIRGLAGVGEQYF. This chain links TRBV7-8 with TRBJ2-7; 10 bases match TRBD2. There are 16 residues in the CDR3. Germline assignment: CDR1 SGHVS and CDR2 FQNEAQ. Trimming removed 6 bases from V and 6 bases from J; junction bases left unmatched: 14.

The chain couples TRBV30 to TRBJ1-4; D ambiguous. CDR3 size: 14 residues. Germline CDR1 is GTSNPN and CDR2 is SVGIG (reference sequence). The V end lost 0 bases, the J end lost 8 bases, and 13 bases lay between the germline ends. CDR3 residues: CAWSVNGLGEKLFF. CDR3 DNA: TGTGCCTGGAGTGTCAACGGGCTAGGGGAAAAACTGTTTTTT.

The gene calls are TRBV19 and TRBJ1-5; a weak D match, TRBD1 (6 bases). Trimming removed 9 bases from V and 3 bases from J, with 18 bases in between. This CDR3 region has 15 residues. Germline V lookup: CDR1 LNHDA, CDR2 SQIVND (reference sequence). DNA for the CDR3: TGTGCCAGCATGGAGGGGGGATGGGACAATCAGCCCCAGCATTTT. It translates to CASMEGGWDNQPQHF.

The chain combines TRBV19 with TRBJ1-2; possible D gene TRBD1, 5 bases. Germline values: CDR1 LNHDA, CDR2 SQIVND (reference sequence). V was pared by 7 bases and J by 7 bases, with 13 bases between. The CDR3 runs 12 residues. CDR3 region: CASNQQDGGYTF. The CDR3 DNA follows: TGTGCCAGTAATCAACAGGACGGTGGCTACACCTTC.

The rearrangement joins TRBV29-1 to TRBJ2-5; 11 nucleotides line up with TRBD2. The CDR3 is 14 amino acids. Germline trimming cut 6 bases from V and 5 bases from J; bases unmatched to any gene: 8. Germline V CDR1 and CDR2: SQVTM, ANQGSEA. The CDR3 DNA reads as TGCAGCGTCCCTGGACTAGCGGGTTTGGAGACCCAGTACTTC. Residues: CSVPGLAGLETQYF.